The 12 T cell receptor beta chains below all came from one sample that was sequenced in a study of CD8 T cells in Susac syndrome. Reverse transcription of 0.5 to 1 ug RNA used random hexamers. Each CDR3 protein is one row after TCRdb ran MiXCR on the immunoSEQ multiplex PCR reads. This table has approximately 190,000 distinct CDR3 sequences, roughly 91% appearing once. Sequencing input: CD4+ T cells from PBMCs. All receptors come from a human donor with Susac syndrome.

This clonotype was seen just once. The chain links TRBV30 to TRBJ2-5, with D perhaps matching TRBD1 or TRBD2 (5 bases each). Trimming removed 0 bases from V and 4 bases from J, with 9 bases in between. Per germline, CDR1 GTSNPN and CDR2 SVGIG (reference sequence). There are 13 residues in the CDR3. The CDR3 sequence is CAWSVGVGETQYF. CDR3 nucleotide sequence: TGTGCCTGGAGTGTGGGGGTGGGAGAGACCCAGTACTTC.

This clonotype turned up a few times. The CDR3 sequence: CASSSPGQEKAFF. CDR3 DNA: TGTGCCAGCAGCTCACCGGGACAGGAAAAAGCTTTCTTT. The V gene is TRBV7-3, the J gene TRBJ1-1; the match to TRBD1 covers 8 bases. CDR1 and CDR2 (germline): SGHTA, FQGTGA. The CDR3 is 13 amino acids. V gave up 4 bases and J gave up 9 bases; unmatched junction bases: 7.

The chain joins TRBV29-1 to TRBJ1-4; D unresolved. The CDR3 runs 13 residues. V dropped 4 bases and J dropped 5 bases, with 11 bases sitting between them. Germline assignment: CDR1 SQVTM and CDR2 ANQGSEA. CDR3 loop: CSVGSVLNEKLFF. CDR3 nucleotides: TGCAGCGTTGGGTCAGTGTTAAATGAAAAACTGTTTTTT.

The rearrangement links TRBV5-4 to TRBJ2-3; maybe TRBD1 (6 bases). The germline V gene encodes CDR1 SGHNT and CDR2 YYREEE (reference sequence). The V end lost 0 bases, the J end lost 0 bases, and 14 bases lay between the germline ends. The CDR3 covers 17 residues. CDR3 sequence (DNA): TGTGCCAGCAGCTTGGCCTTTACAGGGCCTAGCACAGATACGCAGTATTTT. It specifies CASSLAFTGPSTDTQYF.

The rearrangement links TRBV4-1 to TRBJ2-1; a possible D gene is TRBD1 (6 bases). CDR3 size: 18 residues. Germline CDR1 and CDR2: MGHRA and YSYEKL. V lost 1 base, J lost 6 bases, and 22 bases lay in between. CDR3 in DNA: TGCGCCAGCAGCCAAGTGCGGGCTGGACAGTTCTGGGTCAATGAGCAGTTCTTC. Translation: CASSQVRAGQFWVNEQFF.

The chain uses TRBV7-6 and TRBJ2-5; possible D gene TRBD2, 6 bases. The V end was cut by 2 bases, the J end by 5 bases, with 9 bases between. Germline V CDR1 and CDR2: SGHVS, FNYEAQ. This CDR3 comprises 13 residues. In DNA form, the CDR3 reads TGTGCCAGCAGCTTATTTGGAGGGGAGACCCAGTACTTC. Amino acids: CASSLFGGETQYF.

This chain joins TRBV19 and TRBJ1-6; D is perhaps TRBD1 (5 bases). CDR1 is LNHDA and CDR2 is SQIVND in the germline V gene (reference sequence). The CDR3 is 15 residues long. The germline V and J ends were trimmed by 6 bases and 4 bases, with 13 bases remaining between them. CDR3 sequence: CASRSTETYNSPLHF. As DNA, the CDR3 is TGTGCCAGTAGATCGACAGAGACGTATAATTCACCCCTCCACTTT.

A single count supports this clonotype. The chain links TRBV20-1 to TRBJ1-1, with 10 bases that match TRBD1. This CDR3 region has 11 residues. Per the germline V gene, CDR1 is DFQATT and CDR2 is SNEGSKA (reference sequence). CDR3 in amino acids: CMTGGVTEAFF. Here the CDR3 DNA reads TGCATGACAGGGGGCGTCACTGAAGCTTTCTTT.

This chain joins TRBV10-3 and TRBJ2-1; 10 nucleotides line up with TRBD1. Germline CDR1 reads ENHRY; CDR2 reads SYGVKD. Trimming removed 6 bases from V and 2 bases from J; junction bases left unmatched: 4. The CDR3 is 15 residues long. CDR3 in DNA: TGTGCCATCAGGAGGGGACAGGGGCCCTACAATGAGCAGTTCTTC. The encoded protein is CAIRRGQGPYNEQFF.

The chain uses TRBV7-2 and TRBJ2-7; weak D call: TRBD1 (6 bases). The germline V gene encodes CDR1 SGHTA and CDR2 FQGNSA. The CDR3 covers 15 residues. Trimming cost V 2 bases and J 0 bases, with 11 bases left between them. CDR3 coding DNA: TGTGCCAGCAGCTTACCAAGAGGGGGCTCCTACGAGCAGTACTTC. It translates to CASSLPRGGSYEQYF. Full variable domain (rest looked up from reference TRBV7-2 and TRBJ2-7): GAGVSQSPSNKVTEKGKDVELRCDPISGHTALYWYRQSLGQGLEFLIYFQGNSAPDKSGLPSDRFSAERTGGSVSTLTIQRTQQEDSAVYLCASSLPRGGSYEQYFGPGTRLTVT.

The chain couples TRBV5-1 to TRBJ1-2, with TRBD1 identical over 9 bases. The CDR3 covers 14 residues. Trimming took 0 bases from V and 6 from J; bases not matched to a gene: 3. Germline V lookup: CDR1 SGHRS, CDR2 YFSETQ. CDR3: CASSLEGQGNGYTF. CDR3 nucleotides: TGCGCCAGCAGCTTGGAGGGACAGGGAAATGGCTACACCTTC.

The chain combines TRBV6-5 with TRBJ2-2; D is uncertain. Germline assignment: CDR1 MNHEY and CDR2 SVGAGI. V was clipped by 10 bases and J by 2 bases, with 17 bases between them. The CDR3 loop spans 15 amino acids. CDR3 coding DNA: TGTGCCACCCGAAAAGGACGGCAAAACACCGGGGAGCTGTTTTTT. Protein: CATRKGRQNTGELFF.